The clone carrying this T cell receptor (beta chain) showed up just a few times. What it binds is not known. TCRdb independently ran MiXCR on the RT-PCR reads; one entry per CDR3 protein. There are a few hundred thousand distinct CDR3 sequences in the sample; around 15% occur only once, and 8.5% to 14% lies in the top ten. Trimming cost V 3 bases and J 12 bases; bases outside gene matches: 20. There are 17 residues in the CDR3. Germline loops: CDR1 MDHEN, CDR2 SYDVKM. The data were taken from a study of response to subunit inactivated influenza vaccine. Overall study results and limits: Authors suggested that a seasonal influenza vaccination recruits few new T cells each time.

Sequences were derived from PBMCs from blood, sampled about 11 days after vaccination. The source is a middle-aged man who received an inactivated influenza vaccine. The chain combines TRBV28 with TRBJ2-1, with TRBD1 matching 7 bases. Here the CDR3 reads CASSFMGWDSSDFVQFF. DNA for the CDR3: TGTGCCAGCAGTTTCATGGGTTGGGACAGCAGCGATTTTGTGCAGTTCTTC.